This T cell receptor (beta chain) emerged from a study of cytomegalovirus exposure and HLA in healthy donors. Findings and caveats of the study: Prediction of most subjects' HLA-A and HLA-B alleles by TCR beta sequences was reportedly accurate. Per a later analysis, 15,000 to 20,000 TCR beta sequences showed association with HLA alleles at 0.05 false discovery rate.

Concerning this clone: What it binds is unknown.

PCR employed 60 Vbeta and 13 Jbeta primers. Sequencing was performed with immunoSEQ multiplex PCR; in TCRdb, only in-frame clones are kept and a portion is missing. The sample yields 150,000 to 200,000 clones, roughly 84% seen once. Germline V gives CDR1 SGDLS, CDR2 YYNGEE. The CDR3 loop spans 15 amino acids. The V and J ends lost 4 bases and 8 bases respectively, with 19 bases between them. Unrecorded immune exposures were likely, despite nominal health at sampling. This chain joins TRBV9 and TRBJ2-1; D is unclear. The clonotype comes from a male donor in good health and CMV-seronegative. Sequencing was done on a sample of PBMCs. CDR3 DNA sequence: TGTGCCAGCAGCCTCCCTGGTCCAGGCAAGGATGAGCAGTTCTTC. This codes for CASSLPGPGKDEQFF.